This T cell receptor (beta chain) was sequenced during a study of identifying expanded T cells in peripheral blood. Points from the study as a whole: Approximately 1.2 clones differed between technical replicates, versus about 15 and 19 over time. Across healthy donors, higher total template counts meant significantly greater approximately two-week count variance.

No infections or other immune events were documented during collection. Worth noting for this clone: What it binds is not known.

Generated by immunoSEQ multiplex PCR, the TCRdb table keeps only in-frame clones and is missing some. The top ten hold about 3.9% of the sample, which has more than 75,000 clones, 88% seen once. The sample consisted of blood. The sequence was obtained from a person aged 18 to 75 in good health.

CDR3 in DNA: TGTGCCAGCAGCCCAGAGGGTGGGTATAATTCACCCCTCCACTTT. It specifies CASSPEGGYNSPLHF. V and J are TRBV9 and TRBJ1-6; D gene uncertain. Germline loops: CDR1 SGDLS, CDR2 YYNGEE. V dropped 4 bases and J dropped 4 bases, with 12 bases sitting between them. The CDR3 length is 15 residues.